The clone carrying this T cell receptor (beta chain) was seen a single time. As yet, its antigen is unknown. This entry comes from a study of CD8 T cells in Susac syndrome. Reverse transcription of about 0.5 to 1 ug RNA was carried out with random hexamers. It was immunoSEQ multiplex PCR that amplified TCR beta CDR3 across 54 Vbeta and 13 Jbeta. TCRdb reanalysed the immunoSEQ multiplex PCR reads using MiXCR and keeps one entry per CDR3 protein. This sample has 100,000 to 150,000 distinct CDR3 sequences, with about 95% found just once. Study-level results: Acknowledgment was made by the study that its TCR sequencing and HLA analysis involved a relatively small number of individuals.

V shed 5 bases and J shed 3 bases, with 13 bases lying between them. The CDR3 sequence is 14 residues long. Germline lookup yields CDR1 MNHNY and CDR2 SVGAGI (reference sequence). In blood CD8+ and CD4+ T cells, TCR beta underwent sequencing. The individuals used as controls were healthy donors who had been matched for both age and sex. The receptor was isolated from a human donor in good health. This chain joins TRBV6-6 and TRBJ1-1, with D perhaps TRBD1 (6 bases). Material for sequencing was CD4+ T cells from PBMCs. CDR3 in DNA: TGTGCCAGCAGTCGATTAGGGGGGGACACTGAAGCTTTCTTT. It is translated as CASSRLGGDTEAFF.